Presented here are 27 T cell receptor beta chains from one specimen sequenced in a study of shared clonotypes between healthy human individuals. Measured with immunoSEQ multiplex PCR; TCRdb has only the in-frame clones, and not every one. The sample includes about 480,000 clones, 79% of them seen just once. The sample was PBMCs. These receptors were collected from a woman aged 40 to 49 in good health. Some clones in this sample may be carry-over from other donors' samples.

This clone was counted a few times. The same CDR3 arises from other DNA sequences in this sample as well. For the CDR3, the DNA is TGTGCCAGCAGCTTGGTAGGAGGGAATGAGCAGTTCTTC. It specifies CASSLVGGNEQFF. V usage is TRBV5-4 and J usage is TRBJ2-1; a possible D gene is TRBD2 (6 bases). V was trimmed by 0 bases and J by 7 bases, leaving 8 bases between them. The CDR3 is made up of 13 amino acids. CDR1 and CDR2 (germline): SGHNT, YYREEE (reference sequence).

The chain employs TRBV7-3 and TRBJ1-1, with 12 bases matching TRBD1. In germline, CDR1 is SGHTA, CDR2 FQGTGA. CDR3 size: 21 residues. Unmatched junction bases numbered 18, after V lost 0 bases and J lost 4 bases. The CDR3 region has the DNA TGTGCCAGCAGCTTAACGATCGGACCGGGACAGGGGGCTAAGGGGACCACTGAAGCTTTCTTT. Its translation is CASSLTIGPGQGAKGTTEAFF.

The chain is built from TRBV7-6 and TRBJ2-7, with TRBD2 matching over 7 bases. The CDR3 sequence is 16 residues long. The ends lost 0 bases at V and 0 bases at J; junction bases unmatched: 5. Germline assignment: CDR1 SGHVS and CDR2 FNYEAQ. CDR3 region: CASSLAPGGTSYEQYF. The CDR3 region has the DNA TGTGCCAGCAGCTTAGCCCCCGGGGGGACCTCCTACGAGCAGTACTTC.

The V call is TRBV19, the J call TRBJ2-7, with 8 bases aligning to TRBD2. Germline-derived CDR1 and CDR2 are LNHDA and SQIVND (reference sequence). V shed 5 bases and J 8 bases; nucleotides not matched to a gene: 14. There are 15 residues in the CDR3. DNA of the CDR3: TGTGCCAGTAGTCGGGGACTAGACGGGGGGGTGAAGCAGTACTTC. Protein product: CASSRGLDGGVKQYF.

V is TRBV29-1 and J is TRBJ2-7; 7 bases agree with TRBD1. The CDR3 is 12 amino acids. The V gene end was trimmed by 7 bases and the J gene end by 3 bases; junction bases not matched to a gene: 6. Germline CDR1 SQVTM, CDR2 ANQGSEA. CDR3 DNA: TGCAGCGCTGGGGACAGCTTCTACGAGCAGTACTTC. It translates to CSAGDSFYEQYF.

V usage is TRBV30 and J usage is TRBJ2-7; 7 positions match TRBD2. CDR1 and CDR2 from the germline V gene are GTSNPN and SVGIG (reference sequence). The ends lost 3 bases at V and 7 bases at J; junction bases unmatched: 12. CDR3 length equals 14 residues. The CDR3 DNA follows: TGTGCCTGGAGCTCAGGCGGGAGTGGCCGGGAGCAGTACTTC. It is translated as CAWSSGGSGREQYF.

The J gene is TRBJ2-2, the V gene TRBV15; the D gene could be TRBD1 or TRBD2 (6 bases each). CDR3 size: 18 residues. The V end was cut by 0 bases, the J end by 5 bases, with 19 bases between. Germline lookup yields CDR1 LNHNV and CDR2 YYDKDF (reference sequence). The CDR3 DNA is TGTGCCACCAGCAGAGACTCACTTCGGCAGGGGAGGACCGGGGAGCTGTTTTTT. It encodes CATSRDSLRQGRTGELFF.

The CDR3 DNA reads as TGTGCCAGCAGCCAAGCCGGCAGTTACACCGGGGAGCTGTTTTTT. It specifies CASSQAGSYTGELFF. The chain is built from TRBV7-2 and TRBJ2-2; no definite D call. CDR1 and CDR2 (germline): SGHTA, FQGNSA. CDR3 length: 15 residues. The V end lost 5 bases, the J end lost 3 bases, and 13 bases lay between the germline ends. Full variable domain (outside the CDR3, taken from reference TRBV7-2 and TRBJ2-2): GAGVSQSPSNKVTEKGKDVELRCDPISGHTALYWYRQSLGQGLEFLIYFQGNSAPDKSGLPSDRFSAERTGGSVSTLTIQRTQQEDSAVYLCASSQAGSYTGELFFGEGSRLTVL.

The V call is TRBV18, the J call TRBJ1-5, with D possibly being TRBD1 (5 bases). Germline CDR1 reads KGHSH; CDR2 reads LQKENI. Trimming took off 3 bases at V and 5 bases at J, with 11 bases between the two ends. This CDR3 has 14 residues. The CDR3 is CASSPGGLDQPQHF. CDR3 nucleotide sequence: TGTGCCAGCTCACCGGGGGGACTAGATCAGCCCCAGCATTTT.

The chain is built from TRBV7-9 and TRBJ1-1; D is uncertain. CDR1 is SEHNR and CDR2 is FQNEAQ in the germline V gene (reference sequence). V was shortened by 4 bases and J by 2 bases, with 14 bases between the two germline ends. There are 15 residues in the CDR3. The CDR3, as DNA: TGTGCCAGCAGCTGGGCCTTCCCGGGCAACACTGAAGCTTTCTTT. This sequence encodes CASSWAFPGNTEAFF.

V and J are TRBV19 and TRBJ2-7, with 8 bases aligning to TRBD1. This CDR3 has 14 amino acids. The germline CDR1 and CDR2 sequences are LNHDA and SQIVND (reference sequence). Unmatched junction bases numbered 6, after V lost 5 bases and J lost 3 bases. CDR3 in amino acids: CASSFRTGNYEQYF. The CDR3 nucleotides are TGTGCCAGTAGTTTCAGGACAGGGAACTACGAGCAGTACTTC.

With regard to this clone: This specimen includes other DNA sequences encoding the same CDR3. The chain couples TRBV5-6 to TRBJ1-2; the D gene is possibly TRBD1 (6 bases). The V and J ends lost 4 bases and 2 bases respectively, with 9 bases between them. CDR3 length: 13 amino acids. The germline CDR1 and CDR2 sequences are SGHDT and YYEEEE. For the CDR3, the DNA is TGTGCCAGCAGCCTTGGACAGAACTATGGCTACACCTTC. This encodes CASSLGQNYGYTF.

The CDR3 spells CASSEQGFFSGNTIYF. In DNA form, the CDR3 reads TGTGCCAGCAGTGAACAGGGTTTTTTCTCTGGAAACACCATATATTTT. The chain employs TRBV2 and TRBJ1-3; a weak D match, TRBD1 (5 bases). V dropped 2 bases and J dropped 0 bases, with 11 bases sitting between them. Germline V CDR1 and CDR2: SNHLY, FYNNEI. The CDR3 contains 16 residues.

This clone was observed a handful of times. CDR3 sequence reads: CSVTSGRVHEQYF. In DNA, the CDR3 is TGCAGCGTCACTAGCGGGAGGGTCCACGAGCAGTACTTC. V gene TRBV29-1 combines with J gene TRBJ2-7; 13 positions match TRBD2. Losses at the gene ends were 6 bases for V and 5 bases for J; bases not matched to a gene: 4. Germline V lookup: CDR1 SQVTM, CDR2 ANQGSEA. This CDR3 has 13 amino acids.

V and J are TRBV6-5 and TRBJ1-5; tentative D call: TRBD1 (5 bases). CDR1 is MNHEY and CDR2 is SVGAGI in the germline V gene. The length of the CDR3 is 15 residues. Trimming removed 2 bases from V and 2 bases from J, with 10 bases in between. The CDR3 DNA reads TGTGCCAGCAGTTACCTGGCGGGGGGCAATCAGCCCCAGCATTTT. This encodes CASSYLAGGNQPQHF.

This clone occurred a few times. The chain couples TRBV7-2 to TRBJ2-1, with D unresolved. V dropped 0 bases and J dropped 0 bases, with 12 bases sitting between them. The CDR3 runs to 17 residues. Germline CDR1 SGHTA, CDR2 FQGNSA. CDR3 sequence reads: CASSLALTVSSYNEQFF. The CDR3 nucleotides read TGTGCCAGCAGCTTAGCGCTCACGGTGAGCTCCTACAATGAGCAGTTCTTC. The full variable domain, in which reference TRBV7-2 and TRBJ2-1 provide the parts outside the CDR3, is GAGVSQSPSNKVTEKGKDVELRCDPISGHTALYWYRQSLGQGLEFLIYFQGNSAPDKSGLPSDRFSAERTGGSVSTLTIQRTQQEDSAVYLCASSLALTVSSYNEQFFGPGTRLTVL.

The V and J genes are TRBV9 and TRBJ2-1, with D maybe TRBD2 (6 bases). The CDR3 is 15 residues long. V lost 0 bases and J lost 4, with 11 bases in between. The V gene's germline CDR1 is SGDLS and CDR2 YYNGEE. CDR3 sequence: CASSVVGSGYNEQFF. The CDR3 DNA is TGTGCCAGCAGCGTAGTCGGTAGCGGTTACAATGAGCAGTTCTTC.

V usage is TRBV10-3 and J usage is TRBJ2-1; tentative D call: TRBD2 (6 bases). The CDR3 is 15 residues long. V lost 6 bases and J lost 3, with 15 bases in between. Germline V CDR1 and CDR2: ENHRY, SYGVKD. The CDR3 nucleotides are TGTGCCATCAGAGAGATTACTAGCAGCTACAATGAGCAGTTCTTC. It encodes CAIREITSSYNEQFF.

J is TRBJ2-7 and V is TRBV25-1; D is unresolved. Germline V gene data show CDR1 as MGHDK and CDR2 as SYGVNS. The CDR3 length is 14 residues. V was trimmed by 1 base and J by 3 bases, leaving 10 bases between them. CDR3 sequence: CASSELSGRYEQYF. The CDR3, as DNA: TGTGCCAGCAGTGAATTATCGGGTCGCTACGAGCAGTACTTC.

V and J are TRBV9 and TRBJ1-1; D is undetermined. The CDR3 totals 13 residues. Trimming cost V 0 bases and J 2 bases, with 5 bases left between them. The germline V gene encodes CDR1 SGDLS and CDR2 YYNGEE. As DNA, the CDR3 is TGTGCCAGCAGCGTAGCGGATAACACTGAAGCTTTCTTT. It is translated as CASSVADNTEAFF.

This chain uses TRBV5-1 with TRBJ2-5, with 8 bases that match TRBD2. V dropped 3 bases and J dropped 2; count of bases not matched to a gene: 6. The length of the CDR3 is 15 residues. CDR1 SGHRS and CDR2 YFSETQ come from the germline V gene. CDR3 protein: CASSYLAGGQETQYF. CDR3 nucleotide sequence: TGCGCCAGCAGCTACCTAGCGGGTGGGCAAGAGACCCAGTACTTC.

This chain joins TRBV6-1 and TRBJ2-5; 8 bases align to TRBD1. The germline V gene encodes CDR1 MNHNS and CDR2 SASEGT. The CDR3 runs 13 residues. V dropped 5 bases and J dropped 4; count of bases not matched to a gene: 3. CDR3 in amino acids: CASSRTGTETQYF. Written as DNA, the CDR3 is TGTGCCAGCAGTCGGACAGGGACAGAGACCCAGTACTTC.

V is TRBV27 and J is TRBJ2-7; weak D call: TRBD1 (6 bases). The CDR3 spans 19 residues. The ends were cut back, 2 bases at V and 4 bases at J, with 27 bases in the middle. Germline assignment: CDR1 MNHEY and CDR2 SMNVEV (reference sequence). In DNA, the CDR3 is TGTGCCAGCAGTTTAGCCTACCCTTTCCCGGGACACGCCCGTTACGAGCAGTACTTC. It translates to CASSLAYPFPGHARYEQYF.

This clone came up once. This sample includes further DNA sequences coding for the same CDR3. J is TRBJ2-3 and V is TRBV30, with D possibly matching TRBD2 (6 bases). Trimming shortened V by 1 base and J by 0 bases, and 8 bases separated the two germline ends. This CDR3 is built from 14 residues. The germline V gene encodes CDR1 GTSNPN and CDR2 SVGIG (reference sequence). Here the CDR3 reads CAWSGGGSTDTQYF. CDR3 bases: TGTGCCTGGAGTGGCGGAGGGAGCACAGATACGCAGTATTTT.

The chain employs TRBV7-9 and TRBJ2-6; possible D gene TRBD2, 6 bases. CDR3 length equals 18 residues. V gave up 5 bases and J gave up 0 bases, with 17 bases separating them. Germline values: CDR1 SEHNR, CDR2 FQNEAQ (reference sequence). CDR3 sequence reads: CASSLRGGTRSGANVLTF. For the CDR3, the DNA is TGTGCCAGCAGCCTACGTGGGGGGACCCGCTCTGGGGCCAACGTCCTGACTTTC.

The genes are TRBV5-1 and TRBJ2-3; 9 bases fit TRBD1. V was pared by 3 bases and J by 5 bases, with 10 bases of the junction left unmatched. CDR3 length: 16 amino acids. CDR1 is SGHRS and CDR2 is YFSETQ in the germline V gene. CDR3 DNA sequence: TGCGCCAGCAGCTCCTTATCGGGACAGGGTGAAGATACGCAGTATTTT. It is translated as CASSSLSGQGEDTQYF.

The chain joins TRBV18 to TRBJ1-4; 9 bases line up with TRBD1. The CDR3 runs to 16 residues. CDR1 is KGHSH, CDR2 LQKENI, per germline. The V gene end was trimmed by 4 bases and the J gene end by 4 bases; junction bases not matched to a gene: 7. CDR3 protein: CASSLLPGQGNEKLFF. CDR3 coding DNA: TGTGCCAGCTCACTTCTACCGGGACAGGGTAATGAAAAACTGTTTTTT.